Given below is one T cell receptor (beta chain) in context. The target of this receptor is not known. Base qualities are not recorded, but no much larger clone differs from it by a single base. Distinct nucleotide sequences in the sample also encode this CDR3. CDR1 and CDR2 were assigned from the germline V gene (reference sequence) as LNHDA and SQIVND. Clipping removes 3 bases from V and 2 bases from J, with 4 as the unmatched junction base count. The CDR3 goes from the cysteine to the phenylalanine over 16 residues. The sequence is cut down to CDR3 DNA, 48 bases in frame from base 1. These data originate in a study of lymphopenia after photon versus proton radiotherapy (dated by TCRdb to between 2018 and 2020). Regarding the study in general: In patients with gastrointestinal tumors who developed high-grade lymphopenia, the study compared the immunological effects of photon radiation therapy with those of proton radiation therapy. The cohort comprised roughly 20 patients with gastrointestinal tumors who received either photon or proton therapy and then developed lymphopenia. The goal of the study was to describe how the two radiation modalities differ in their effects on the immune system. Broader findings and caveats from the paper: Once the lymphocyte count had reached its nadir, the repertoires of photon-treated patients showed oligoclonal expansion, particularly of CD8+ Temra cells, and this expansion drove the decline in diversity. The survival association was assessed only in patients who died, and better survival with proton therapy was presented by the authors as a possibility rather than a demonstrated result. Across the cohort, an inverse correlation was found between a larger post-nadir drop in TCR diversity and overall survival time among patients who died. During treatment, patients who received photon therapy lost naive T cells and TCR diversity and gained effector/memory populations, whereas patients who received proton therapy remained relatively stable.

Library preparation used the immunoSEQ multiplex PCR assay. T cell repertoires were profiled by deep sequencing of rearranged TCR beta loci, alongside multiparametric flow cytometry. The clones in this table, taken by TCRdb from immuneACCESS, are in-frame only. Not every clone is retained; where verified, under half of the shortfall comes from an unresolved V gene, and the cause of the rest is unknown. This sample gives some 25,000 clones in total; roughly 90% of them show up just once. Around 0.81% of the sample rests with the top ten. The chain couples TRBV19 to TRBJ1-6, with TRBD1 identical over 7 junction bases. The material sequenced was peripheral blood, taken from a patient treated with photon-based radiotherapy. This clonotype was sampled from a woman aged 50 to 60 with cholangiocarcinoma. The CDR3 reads CASSMTGYTYNSPLHF. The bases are TGTGCCAGTAGTATGACAGGGTATACCTATAATTCACCCCTCCACTTT.